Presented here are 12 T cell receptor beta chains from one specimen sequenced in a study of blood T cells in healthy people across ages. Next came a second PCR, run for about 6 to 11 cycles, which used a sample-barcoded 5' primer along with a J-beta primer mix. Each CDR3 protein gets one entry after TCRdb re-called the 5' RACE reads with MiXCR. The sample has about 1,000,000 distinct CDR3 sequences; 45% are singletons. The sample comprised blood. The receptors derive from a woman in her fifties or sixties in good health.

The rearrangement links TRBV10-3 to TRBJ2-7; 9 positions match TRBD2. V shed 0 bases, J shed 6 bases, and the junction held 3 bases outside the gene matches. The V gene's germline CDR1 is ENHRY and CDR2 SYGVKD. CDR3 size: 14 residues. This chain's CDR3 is CAISESSGSGEQYF. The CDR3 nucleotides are TGTGCCATCAGTGAGTCTAGCGGGAGTGGCGAGCAGTACTTC.

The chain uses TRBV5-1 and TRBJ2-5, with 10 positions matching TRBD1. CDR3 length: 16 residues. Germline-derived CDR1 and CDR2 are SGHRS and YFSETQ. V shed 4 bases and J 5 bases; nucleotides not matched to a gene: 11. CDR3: CASSPGGQGVGETQYF. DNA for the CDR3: TGCGCCAGCAGCCCAGGAGGACAGGGGGTAGGGGAGACCCAGTACTTC.

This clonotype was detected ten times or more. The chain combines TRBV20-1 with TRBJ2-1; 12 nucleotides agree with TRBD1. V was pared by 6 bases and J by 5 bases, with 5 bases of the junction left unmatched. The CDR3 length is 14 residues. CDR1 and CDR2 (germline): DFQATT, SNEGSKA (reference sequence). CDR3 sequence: CSARWDRGHNEQFF. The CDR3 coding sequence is TGCAGTGCCCGGTGGGACAGGGGGCACAATGAGCAGTTCTTC.

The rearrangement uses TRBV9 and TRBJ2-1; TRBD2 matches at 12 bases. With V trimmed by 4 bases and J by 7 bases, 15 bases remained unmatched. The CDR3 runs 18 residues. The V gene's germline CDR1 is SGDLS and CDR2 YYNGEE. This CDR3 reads CASSLPRVASGRENEQFF. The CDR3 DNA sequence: TGTGCCAGCAGCCTCCCAAGGGTGGCTAGCGGGAGGGAAAATGAGCAGTTCTTC.

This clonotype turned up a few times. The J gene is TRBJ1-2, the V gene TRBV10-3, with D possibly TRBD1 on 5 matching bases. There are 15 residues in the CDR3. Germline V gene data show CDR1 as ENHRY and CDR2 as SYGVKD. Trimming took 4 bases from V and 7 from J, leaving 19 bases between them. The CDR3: CAISVIDGASGGYTF. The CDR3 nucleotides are TGTGCCATCAGTGTGATTGATGGGGCGAGCGGTGGCTACACCTTC.

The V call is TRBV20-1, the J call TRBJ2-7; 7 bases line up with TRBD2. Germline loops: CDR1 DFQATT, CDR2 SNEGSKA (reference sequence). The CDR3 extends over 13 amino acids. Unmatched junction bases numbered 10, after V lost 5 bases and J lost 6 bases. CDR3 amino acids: CSAELTTGGEQYF. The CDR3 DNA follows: TGCAGTGCTGAACTGACCACGGGAGGCGAGCAGTACTTC.

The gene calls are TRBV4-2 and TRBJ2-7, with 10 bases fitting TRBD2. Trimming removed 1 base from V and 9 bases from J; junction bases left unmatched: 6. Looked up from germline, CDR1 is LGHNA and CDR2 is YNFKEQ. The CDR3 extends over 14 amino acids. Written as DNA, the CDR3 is TGTGCCAGCAGCCAAGTGCTAGCGGGAGTTGGGCAGTACTTC. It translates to CASSQVLAGVGQYF.

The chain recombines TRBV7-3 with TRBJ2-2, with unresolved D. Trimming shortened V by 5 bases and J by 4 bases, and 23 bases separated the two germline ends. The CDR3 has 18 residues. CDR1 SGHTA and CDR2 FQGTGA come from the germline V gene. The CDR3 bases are TGTGCCAGCAGCACTAATCTTCGGCCCCAAGTTGTCACCGGGGAGCTGTTTTTT. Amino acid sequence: CASSTNLRPQVVTGELFF.

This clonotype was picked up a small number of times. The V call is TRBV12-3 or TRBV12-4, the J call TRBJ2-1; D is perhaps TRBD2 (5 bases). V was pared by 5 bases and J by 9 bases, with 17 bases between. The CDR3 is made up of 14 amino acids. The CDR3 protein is CASSPHLTSSEQFF. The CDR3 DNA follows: TGTGCCAGCAGTCCCCACCTAACTAGTTCTGAGCAGTTCTTC.

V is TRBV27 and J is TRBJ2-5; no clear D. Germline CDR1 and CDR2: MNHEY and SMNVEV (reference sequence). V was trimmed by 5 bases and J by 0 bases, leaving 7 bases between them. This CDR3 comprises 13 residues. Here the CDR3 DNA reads TGTGCCAGCAGTGGGCAGAACCAAGAGACCCAGTACTTC. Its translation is CASSGQNQETQYF.

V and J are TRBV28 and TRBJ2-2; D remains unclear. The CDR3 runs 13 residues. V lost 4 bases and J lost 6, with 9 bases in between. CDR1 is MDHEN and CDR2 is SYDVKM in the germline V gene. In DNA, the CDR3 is TGTGCCAGCAGTTCAGCGAGGCCCGGGGAGCTGTTTTTT. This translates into CASSSARPGELFF. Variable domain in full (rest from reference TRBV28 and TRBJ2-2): DVKVTQSSRYLVKRTGEKVFLECVQDMDHENMFWYRQDPGLGLRLIYFSYDVKMKEKGDIPEGYSVSREKKERFSLILESASTNQTSMYLCASSSARPGELFFGEGSRLTVL.

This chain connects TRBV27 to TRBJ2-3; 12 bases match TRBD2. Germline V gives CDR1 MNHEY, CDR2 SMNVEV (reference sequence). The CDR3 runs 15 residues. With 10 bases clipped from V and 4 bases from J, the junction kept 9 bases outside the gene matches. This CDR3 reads CATRSLAGGADTQYF. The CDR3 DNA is TGTGCCACCCGATCACTAGCGGGAGGTGCAGATACGCAGTATTTT.